The 20 T cell receptor beta chains reported below all come from one sample, sequenced in a study of blood T cell repertoires in COVID-19 (dated by TCRdb to the early 2020s). Receptor amplification or capture employed the immunoSEQ multiplex PCR assay. Sourced from immuneACCESS, this table was stored by TCRdb with only in-frame sequences that have V and J called. A share of the clones is absent; for the studies checked, an unresolved V gene accounts for under half, and the remainder has no known explanation. The sample yields around 160,000 clones; 70% to 90% were counted once. The top ten hold approximately 8% of the sample. What was sequenced was peripheral blood. All receptors derive from a woman aged 55-70 years with COVID-19, enrolled during active disease.

V gene TRBV10-1 combines with J gene TRBJ1-1, with TRBD1 matching 8 bases. The germline CDR1 and CDR2 sequences are WNHNN and SYGVQD (reference sequence). CDR3 length equals 12 residues. With 8 bases clipped from V and 4 bases from J, the junction kept 3 bases outside the gene matches. The CDR3 DNA sequence: TGCGCCAGCTCGGACAGGGCCACTGAAGCTTTCTTT. This codes for CASSDRATEAFF.

The chain joins TRBV19 to TRBJ2-1; D is unclear. Per the germline V gene, CDR1 is LNHDA and CDR2 is SQIVND (reference sequence). CDR3 length: 12 amino acids. Trimming removed 3 bases from V and 9 bases from J, with 9 bases in between. CDR3 loop: CASSIYDSEQFF. The CDR3 DNA reads as TGTGCCAGTAGTATTTACGACTCTGAGCAGTTCTTC.

This chain connects TRBV7-7 to TRBJ1-3; no firm D call. The V end was cut by 1 base, the J end by 3 bases, with 10 bases between. CDR3 length: 15 residues. Germline CDR1 and CDR2: SSHAT and FNYEAQ (reference sequence). Here the CDR3 DNA reads TGTGCCAGCAGCTTAGATCAAAATTTTGGAAACACCATATATTTT. It yields the protein CASSLDQNFGNTIYF. Based on the CDR3 plus reference TRBV7-7 and TRBJ1-3, the full variable domain is GAGVSQSPRYKVTKRGQDVTLRCDPISSHATLYWYQQALGQGPEFLTYFNYEAQPDKSGLPSDRFSAERPEGSISTLTIQRTEQRDSAMYRCASSLDQNFGNTIYFGEGSWLTVV.

This clone is deemed medium-sized (0.01 to 0.1%). The J gene is TRBJ1-6, the V gene TRBV7-9, with a tentative D call TRBD1 (6 bases). Germline CDR1 SEHNR, CDR2 FQNEAQ (reference sequence). There are 15 residues in the CDR3. V shed 5 bases and J shed 6 bases, with 14 bases lying between them. CDR3 nucleotides: TGTGCCAGCAGCACAGGGACCGGGCCTAATTCACCCCTCCACTTT. Translation gives CASSTGTGPNSPLHF.

Here the CDR3 reads CAWSGLGGPRETQYF. DNA of the CDR3: TGTGCCTGGAGTGGCCTCGGGGGGCCCCGGGAGACCCAGTACTTC. V and J are TRBV30 and TRBJ2-5; weak D call: TRBD2 (7 bases). The ends were cut back, 1 base at V and 5 bases at J, with 17 bases in the middle. Germline CDR1 is GTSNPN and CDR2 is SVGIG (reference sequence). This CDR3 has 15 residues. Full variable domain (remainder filled in from reference TRBV30 and TRBJ2-5): SQTIHQWPATLVQPVGSPLSLECTVEGTSNPNLYWYRQAAGRGLQLLFYSVGIGQISSEVPQNLSASRPQDRQFILSSKKLLLSDSGFYLCAWSGLGGPRETQYFGPGTRLLVL.

The rearrangement links TRBV6-5 to TRBJ1-1; possible D gene TRBD1, 6 bases. V was clipped by 8 bases and J by 0 bases, with 13 bases between them. CDR3 length: 14 residues. The germline V gene encodes CDR1 MNHEY and CDR2 SVGAGI. CDR3 sequence (DNA): TGTGCCAGCTTTCAGGACAGTATGAACACTGAAGCTTTCTTT. Protein sequence: CASFQDSMNTEAFF.

The genes are TRBV9 and TRBJ2-1; perhaps TRBD2 as D (6 bases). The germline V and J ends were trimmed by 1 base and 1 base, with 12 bases remaining between them. The CDR3 totals 16 residues. Germline V gene lookup returns CDR1 SGDLS and CDR2 YYNGEE. The CDR3 nucleotides read TGTGCCAGCAGCGTAAGTGGGGGGACTTCCTACAATGAGCAGTTCTTC. It specifies CASSVSGGTSYNEQFF.

The V gene is TRBV7-9, the J gene TRBJ1-2; D is unresolved. Germline CDR1 reads SEHNR; CDR2 reads FQNEAQ (reference sequence). The CDR3 extends over 14 amino acids. Trimming stripped 2 bases from V and 0 bases from J, with 7 bases between. CDR3 sequence (DNA): TGTGCCAGCAGCTTACATGCAGCTAACTATGGCTACACCTTC. Translation gives CASSLHAANYGYTF.

This chain joins TRBV11-2 and TRBJ1-6; no firm D call. Germline CDR1 reads SGHAT; CDR2 reads FQNNGV. V was shortened by 1 base and J by 10 bases, with 11 bases between the two germline ends. The length of the CDR3 is 14 residues. In DNA, the CDR3 is TGTGCCAGCAGCTTAGGTCTGACTAGGTCACCCCTCCACTTT. Protein: CASSLGLTRSPLHF. The full variable domain, in which reference TRBV11-2 and TRBJ1-6 provide the parts outside the CDR3, is EAGVAQSPRYKIIEKRQSVAFWCNPISGHATLYWYQQILGQGPKLLIQFQNNGVVDDSQLPKDRFSAERLKGVDSTLKIQPAKLEDSAVYLCASSLGLTRSPLHFGNGTRLTVT.

The rearrangement links TRBV5-1 to TRBJ2-1; maybe TRBD1 (5 bases). V was pared by 1 base and J by 2 bases, with 7 bases between. Germline V gene data show CDR1 as SGHRS and CDR2 as YFSETQ. The CDR3 totals 14 residues. CDR3 region: CASSLRGAYNEQFF. The CDR3 DNA follows: TGCGCCAGCAGCTTGAGGGGCGCCTACAATGAGCAGTTCTTC. Full variable domain (outside the CDR3, taken from reference TRBV5-1 and TRBJ2-1): KAGVTQTPRYLIKTRGQQVTLSCSPISGHRSVSWYQQTPGQGLQFLFEYFSETQRNKGNFPGRFSGRQFSNSRSEMNVSTLELGDSALYLCASSLRGAYNEQFFGPGTRLTVL.

This chain links TRBV3-1 (or the pseudogene TRBV3-2) with TRBJ2-2; 8 bases match TRBD1. Looked up from germline, CDR1 is LGHDT and CDR2 is YNNKEL (reference sequence). The CDR3 is made up of 15 amino acids. J lost 6 bases, V lost 3 bases, and 6 bases had no gene match. The CDR3: CASSHFDRGPGELFF. The CDR3 nucleotides read TGTGCCAGCAGCCATTTCGACAGGGGACCCGGGGAGCTGTTTTTT.

This clone appeared a single time. The chain uses TRBV29-1 and TRBJ2-7; 11 bases line up with TRBD1. J lost 7 bases, V lost 2 bases, and 13 bases had no gene match. This CDR3 spans 16 amino acids. Germline lookup yields CDR1 SQVTM and CDR2 ANQGSEA. The CDR3 sequence is CSVEPAGQGATREQYF. The CDR3 region has the DNA TGCAGCGTTGAACCTGCCGGACAGGGGGCGACTAGAGAGCAGTACTTC.

The chain combines TRBV10-3 with TRBJ2-1; TRBD1 matches 8 bases. Germline CDR1 ENHRY, CDR2 SYGVKD. V lost 7 bases to trimming and J lost 2 bases; unmatched junction nucleotides: 4. This CDR3 has 14 amino acids. CDR3 amino acids: CAITGQGPYNEQFF. For the CDR3, the DNA is TGTGCCATCACCGGACAGGGCCCCTACAATGAGCAGTTCTTC.

The chain has TRBV6-2 or TRBV6-3 and TRBJ2-5; 13 bases fit TRBD2. V lost 0 bases to trimming and J lost 2 bases; unmatched junction nucleotides: 6. The CDR3 is 18 amino acids. Germline CDR1 reads MNHEY; CDR2 reads SVGEGT. The CDR3 bases are TGTGCCAGCAGTTACTCGACGGGACTAGCGGGGACACAAGAGACCCAGTACTTC. It codes for CASSYSTGLAGTQETQYF.

This clone was recorded once. This chain uses TRBV11-3 with TRBJ1-1, with unresolved D. The CDR3 consists of 14 residues. CDR1 is SGHNT, CDR2 YENEEA, per germline. Trimming removed 1 base at V and 4 bases at J, with 10 bases between. The CDR3 sequence is CASSLGRASTEAFF. CDR3 DNA sequence: TGTGCCAGCAGCTTAGGGAGAGCGAGCACTGAAGCTTTCTTT.

The CDR3: CSVESGGVGYTF. Here the CDR3 DNA reads TGCAGCGTTGAATCGGGAGGGGTCGGCTACACCTTC. This chain connects TRBV29-1 to TRBJ1-2; TRBD1 might be the D (5 bases). V lost 2 bases, J lost 8 bases, and 12 bases lay in between. This CDR3 has 12 amino acids. Germline V gives CDR1 SQVTM, CDR2 ANQGSEA. Based on the CDR3 plus reference TRBV29-1 and TRBJ1-2, the full variable domain is SAVISQKPSRDICQRGTSLTIQCQVDSQVTMMFWYRQQPGQSLTLIATANQGSEATYESGFVIDKFPISRPNLTFSTLTVSNMSPEDSSIYLCSVESGGVGYTFGSGTRLTVV.

This chain uses TRBV10-3 with TRBJ1-1, with TRBD1 matching over 7 bases. The CDR3 sequence is 17 residues long. V shed 0 bases and J 4 bases; nucleotides not matched to a gene: 11. Germline CDR1 and CDR2: ENHRY and SYGVKD. CDR3 protein: CAISESRTGSWSTEAFF. The DNA of the CDR3 is TGTGCCATCAGTGAGTCAAGGACAGGTTCATGGAGCACTGAAGCTTTCTTT.

The table lists this clone with a few counts. The same CDR3 also results from other DNA sequences found in this sample. The V call is TRBV6-1, the J call TRBJ1-2; 11 bases align to TRBD1. Germline V gives CDR1 MNHNS, CDR2 SASEGT. V dropped 1 base and J dropped 4; count of bases not matched to a gene: 2. This CDR3 contains 15 residues. The CDR3 sequence is CASSEGTGGSYGYTF. The CDR3 DNA reads TGTGCCAGCAGTGAAGGGACAGGGGGCAGCTATGGCTACACCTTC.

The chain couples TRBV10-3 to TRBJ2-1, with a weak D call TRBD1 (6 bases). Germline loops: CDR1 ENHRY, CDR2 SYGVKD. V lost 3 bases to trimming and J lost 5 bases, with 14 bases between them. The CDR3 is 15 amino acids. For the CDR3, the DNA is TGTGCCATCAGTGAATGGGACACAACAGACAATGAGCAGTTCTTC. Translating gives CAISEWDTTDNEQFF.

The gene calls are TRBV5-3 and TRBJ1-5, with a possible D match to TRBD1 (5 bases). TRBV5-3 qualifies as an ORF whose function is uncertain. V lost 3 bases and J 6 bases, leaving 10 bases between the germline ends. The CDR3 extends over 13 amino acids. The CDR3: CARSWGRVQPQHF. The CDR3 bases are TGTGCCAGAAGCTGGGGCAGGGTTCAGCCCCAGCATTTT.